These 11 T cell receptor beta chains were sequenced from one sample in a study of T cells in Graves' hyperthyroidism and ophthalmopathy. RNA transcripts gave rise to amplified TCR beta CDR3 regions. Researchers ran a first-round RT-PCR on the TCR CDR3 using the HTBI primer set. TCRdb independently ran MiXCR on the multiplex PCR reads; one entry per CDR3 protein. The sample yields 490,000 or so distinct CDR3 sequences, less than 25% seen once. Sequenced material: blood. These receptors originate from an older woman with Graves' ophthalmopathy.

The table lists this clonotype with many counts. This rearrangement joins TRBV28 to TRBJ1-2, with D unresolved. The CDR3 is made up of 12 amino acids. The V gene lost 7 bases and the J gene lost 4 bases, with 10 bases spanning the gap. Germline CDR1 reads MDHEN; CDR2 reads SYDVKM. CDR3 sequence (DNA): TGTGCCAGCACCCTATCGAGCTATGGCTACACCTTC. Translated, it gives CASTLSSYGYTF.

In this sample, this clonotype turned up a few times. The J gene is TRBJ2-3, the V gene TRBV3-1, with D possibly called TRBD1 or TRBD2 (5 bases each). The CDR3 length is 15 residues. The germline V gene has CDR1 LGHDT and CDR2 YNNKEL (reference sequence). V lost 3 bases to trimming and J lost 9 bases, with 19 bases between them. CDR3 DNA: TGTGCCAGCAGCCAGGCTGGCTGGGGGAAGAAAACGCAGTATTTT. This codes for CASSQAGWGKKTQYF.

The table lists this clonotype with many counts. The CDR3 reads CAWGQGDYGYTF. CDR3 DNA: TGTGCCTGGGGACAGGGGGACTATGGCTACACCTTC. V usage is TRBV30 and J usage is TRBJ1-2, with TRBD1 identical over 10 bases. Germline V gene data show CDR1 as GTSNPN and CDR2 as SVGIG (reference sequence). The J segment lost 3 bases and the V segment lost 5 bases, leaving 0 bases of the junction unmatched. The CDR3 covers 12 residues.

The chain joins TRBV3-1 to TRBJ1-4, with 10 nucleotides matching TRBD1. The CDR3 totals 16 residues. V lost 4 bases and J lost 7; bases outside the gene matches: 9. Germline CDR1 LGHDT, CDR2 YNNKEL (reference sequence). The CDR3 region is CASSLRRGQGSEKLFF. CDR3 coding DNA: TGTGCCAGCAGCCTCCGGCGGGGACAGGGGTCTGAAAAACTGTTTTTT.

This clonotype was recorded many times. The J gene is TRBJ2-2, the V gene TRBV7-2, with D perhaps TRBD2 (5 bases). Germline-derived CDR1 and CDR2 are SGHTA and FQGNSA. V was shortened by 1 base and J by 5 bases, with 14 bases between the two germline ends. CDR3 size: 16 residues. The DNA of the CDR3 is TGTGCCAGCAGCTTAGTCGGGCTAGCTGGGACCGGGGAGCTGTTTTTT. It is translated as CASSLVGLAGTGELFF.

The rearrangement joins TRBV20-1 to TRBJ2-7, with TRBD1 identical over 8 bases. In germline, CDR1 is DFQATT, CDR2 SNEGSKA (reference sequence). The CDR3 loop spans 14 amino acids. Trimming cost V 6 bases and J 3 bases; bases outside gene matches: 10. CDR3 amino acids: CSAHPGTGYYEQYF. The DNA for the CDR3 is TGCAGTGCCCATCCCGGGACAGGCTACTACGAGCAGTACTTC.

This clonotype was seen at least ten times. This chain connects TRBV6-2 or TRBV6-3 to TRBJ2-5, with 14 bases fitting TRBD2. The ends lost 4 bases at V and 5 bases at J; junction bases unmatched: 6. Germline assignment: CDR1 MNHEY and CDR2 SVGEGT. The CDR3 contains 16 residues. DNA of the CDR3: TGTGCCAGCAGTTCCCCGGGACTAGCGGGAGTCGAGACCCAGTACTTC. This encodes CASSSPGLAGVETQYF.

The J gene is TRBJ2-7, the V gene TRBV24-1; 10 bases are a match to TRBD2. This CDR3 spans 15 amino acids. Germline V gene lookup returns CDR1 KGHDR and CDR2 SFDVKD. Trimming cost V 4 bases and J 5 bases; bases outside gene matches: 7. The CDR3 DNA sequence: TGTGCCACCAGTGACGCCCGTCTAGCGGGGGACGAGCAGTACTTC. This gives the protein CATSDARLAGDEQYF.

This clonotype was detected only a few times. The CDR3 protein is CASSFDRGASDQPQHF. CDR3 bases: TGTGCCAGCAGTTTCGACAGGGGCGCCTCGGATCAGCCCCAGCATTTT. The chain employs TRBV28 and TRBJ1-5; 8 bases match TRBD1. The length of the CDR3 is 16 residues. The germline V gene encodes CDR1 MDHEN and CDR2 SYDVKM. The V segment lost 3 bases and the J segment 5 bases; nucleotides outside the gene matches: 9. Based on the CDR3 plus reference TRBV28 and TRBJ1-5, the full variable domain is DVKVTQSSRYLVKRTGEKVFLECVQDMDHENMFWYRQDPGLGLRLIYFSYDVKMKEKGDIPEGYSVSREKKERFSLILESASTNQTSMYLCASSFDRGASDQPQHFGDGTRLSIL.

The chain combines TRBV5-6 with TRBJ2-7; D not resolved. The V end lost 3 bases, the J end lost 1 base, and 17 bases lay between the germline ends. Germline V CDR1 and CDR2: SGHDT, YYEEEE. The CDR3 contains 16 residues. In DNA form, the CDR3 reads TGTGCCAGCAGCTCCATCGTCATCGAGCCTTCCTACGAGCAGTACTTC. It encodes CASSSIVIEPSYEQYF. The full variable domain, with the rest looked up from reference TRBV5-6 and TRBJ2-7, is DAGVTQSPTHLIKTRGQQVTLRCSPKSGHDTVSWYQQALGQGPQFIFQYYEEEERQRGNFPDRFSGHQFPNYSSELNVNALLLGDSALYLCASSSIVIEPSYEQYFGPGTRLTVT.

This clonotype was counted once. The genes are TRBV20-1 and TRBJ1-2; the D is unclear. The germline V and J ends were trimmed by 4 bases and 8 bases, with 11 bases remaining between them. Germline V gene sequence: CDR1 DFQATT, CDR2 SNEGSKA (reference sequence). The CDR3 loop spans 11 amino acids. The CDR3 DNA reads TGCAGTGCTATCCCGGGTCACGGCTACACCTTC. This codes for CSAIPGHGYTF.